The sequence of this TCR beta chain was determined in a study of T cell repertoires in cytomegalovirus infection. General study points: Identification of carriers of CMV plus the relevant HLA was achieved through cumulative public TCR beta family frequency.

This clonotype was counted only a few times. Its matching antigen is unknown. In TCRdb, the reads were re-called with MiXCR into one record per CDR3 protein. The sample includes about 160,000 distinct CDR3 sequences, approximately 21% of them seen just once. The sequencing here drew on CD8+ T cells from cultured PBMCs, taken from culture after CMV antigen stimulation. This TCR came from a human donor in good health (CMV status not recorded). Some clones in this sample may be carry-over from other donors' samples.

CDR3 nucleotide sequence: TGTGCCAGCAACCCAATGTTCTACAATGAGCAGTTCTTC. Protein sequence: CASNPMFYNEQFF. The rearrangement links TRBV7-6 to TRBJ2-1; D is unclear. Germline lookup yields CDR1 SGHVS and CDR2 FNYEAQ. The CDR3 totals 13 residues. V gave up 7 bases and J gave up 3 bases, with 10 bases separating them. Supplemented by reference TRBV7-6 and TRBJ2-1, the full variable domain reads GAGVSQSPRYKVTKRGQDVALRCDPISGHVSLYWYRQALGQGPEFLTYFNYEAQQDKSGLPNDRFSAERPEGSISTLTIQRTEQRDSAMYRCASNPMFYNEQFFGPGTRLTVL.